This TCR beta chain was identified in a study of beta chain features in type 1 diabetes. Study results and caveats: Junctions at VDJ sites from type 1 diabetes patients had fewer insertions and more deletions.

The CDR3 loop spans 16 amino acids. From germline, CDR1 is MNHNY and CDR2 SVGAGI (reference sequence). Trimming removed 4 bases from V and 5 bases from J; junction bases left unmatched: 9. In the case of this clone: Its antigen is still unknown.

Naive, central memory, regulatory and stem cell-like memory cells within the CD4+ compartment were sorted using CD45RO/CCR7/CD25/CD127/CD95/CD27. Investigators reverse transcribed all isolated RNA, so they sequenced expressed TCRB transcripts. It was found that naive, central memory and regulatory T cell samples averaged about 3.5 million reads. Profiling relied on immunoSEQ multiplex PCR, and the TCRdb table lists in-frame clones only, not all of them. The sample includes around 160,000 clones, under 60% of them seen just once. Material for sequencing was Tregs from blood. This chain joins TRBV6-6 and TRBJ2-7; 12 positions agree with TRBD2. The sequence was obtained from a man younger than 35 in good health. In DNA, the CDR3 is TGTGCCAGCAGTTTTCGTAGACTAGCGGGAGAGGACGAGCAGTACTTC. Translated: CASSFRRLAGEDEQYF.